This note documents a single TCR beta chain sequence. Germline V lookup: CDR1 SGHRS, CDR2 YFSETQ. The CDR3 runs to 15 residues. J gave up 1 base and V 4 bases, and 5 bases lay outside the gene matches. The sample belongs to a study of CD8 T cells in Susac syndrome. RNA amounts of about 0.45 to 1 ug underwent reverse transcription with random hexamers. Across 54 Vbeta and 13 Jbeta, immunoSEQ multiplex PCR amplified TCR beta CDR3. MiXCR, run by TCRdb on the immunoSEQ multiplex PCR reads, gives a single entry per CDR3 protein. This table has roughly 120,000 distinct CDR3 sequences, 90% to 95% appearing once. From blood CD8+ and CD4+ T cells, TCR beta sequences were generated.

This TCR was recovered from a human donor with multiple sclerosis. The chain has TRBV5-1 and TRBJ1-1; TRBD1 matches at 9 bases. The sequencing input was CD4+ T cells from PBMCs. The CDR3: CASSPGTGRNTEAFF. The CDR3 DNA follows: TGCGCCAGCAGCCCCGGGACAGGGAGGAACACTGAAGCTTTCTTT.